This TCR beta chain derives from a study of T cell changes during pregnancy in multiple sclerosis. CDR1 and CDR2 (germline): MNHNS, SASEGT. This CDR3 has 16 residues. V lost 2 bases and J 6 bases, leaving 18 bases between the germline ends. This table comes from immunoSEQ multiplex PCR, and its TCRdb copy is limited to in-frame clones, with some not included. This sample carries about 40,000 clones, roughly nine tenths of them seen once, and the ten largest clones take roughly 0.5%. The sequence was collected from a female donor with multiple sclerosis, enrolled in a pregnancy study. Sequencing used CD4+ T cells from peripheral blood mononuclear cells, obtained in the first trimester of pregnancy. The chain couples TRBV6-1 to TRBJ2-3; D might be TRBD1 (6 bases). CDR3 amino acids: CASSELGAPGLDTQYF. CDR3 DNA: TGTGCCAGCAGTGAATTGGGGGCCCCCGGGTTGGATACGCAGTATTTT.